The 3 T cell receptor beta chains below all came from one sample that was sequenced in a study of graft-versus-host responses after intestinal transplantation. Here immunoSEQ multiplex PCR was the method, and the copy in TCRdb shows in-frame clones only, minus some. The sample consists of approximately 74,000 clones, about nine tenths of them appearing once. The sequenced sample was PBMCs, obtained 98 days after intestinal transplantation. The receptors stem from a human patient who received an intestinal transplant, so some T cells may come from the graft donor.

The rearrangement joins TRBV7-2 to TRBJ2-5; 8 bases match TRBD2. This CDR3 has 16 amino acids. Germline values: CDR1 SGHTA, CDR2 FQGNSA. Unmatched junction bases numbered 8, after V lost 5 bases and J lost 0 bases. The CDR3 reads CASSPRTSPYQETQYF. As DNA, the CDR3 is TGTGCCAGCAGCCCCAGGACTAGCCCGTACCAAGAGACCCAGTACTTC.

The V gene is TRBV5-4, the J gene TRBJ1-2; no clear D. The ends were cut back, 0 bases at V and 6 bases at J, with 9 bases in the middle. The germline V gene has CDR1 SGHNT and CDR2 YYREEE (reference sequence). The CDR3 has 13 residues. In DNA, the CDR3 is TGTGCCAGCAGCTTGGGGCAGAACGATGGCTACACCTTC. Translating gives CASSLGQNDGYTF.

The chain carries TRBV30 and TRBJ2-7; D may match TRBD1 or TRBD2 (7 bases each). V lost 6 bases, J lost 3 bases, and 15 bases lay in between. The CDR3 contains 13 residues. Germline CDR1 and CDR2: GTSNPN and SVGIG (reference sequence). This CDR3 reads CACNRGGSYEQYF. DNA of the CDR3: TGTGCCTGCAACAGGGGCGGGAGCTACGAGCAGTACTTC.